This entry describes one TCR beta chain. This entry is derived from a study of blood T cell repertoires in COVID-19. Study overall: The United States, Italy and Spain were the sources of the acute and convalescent COVID-19 samples.

With 5 bases clipped from V and 5 bases from J, the junction kept 2 bases outside the gene matches. This CDR3 comprises 12 residues. Looked up from germline, CDR1 is MNHEY and CDR2 is SMNVEV (reference sequence). Methods used by the authors: Scientists estimated how many nucleated cells there were by amplifying reference gene primers. TCRdb keeps only in-frame clones here, not all; method: immunoSEQ multiplex PCR. D and trimming come from the DNA, and the V and J calls and clone size come from that table. The table includes roughly 400,000 clones, about 88% detected once. Residents of 20 to 25 US areas, aged about 18 to 89 years, made up the participants. Each participant's cohort was designated according to participant-reported clinical history.

The clonotype originates from a woman between 18 and 29 years old who had been exposed to COVID-19. The rearrangement links TRBV27 to TRBJ2-7; 8 nucleotides agree with TRBD2. Material for sequencing was PBMCs or T cells enriched from blood (not recorded which). The CDR3 sequence is CASSGLADEQYF. The CDR3, as DNA: TGTGCCAGCAGTGGACTAGCAGACGAGCAGTACTTC.